The 24 T cell receptor beta chains below were found in one sample sequenced in a study of cytomegalovirus exposure and HLA in healthy donors. TCRdb's copy holds only in-frame clones and misses some; the assay was immunoSEQ multiplex PCR. There are about 150,000 clones in the sample; roughly 90% occur only once, and 20% to 25% lies in the top ten. Sequenced: PBMCs. These receptors were taken from a man between 18 and 35 years old in good health and CMV-seropositive.

The rearrangement links TRBV11-1 to TRBJ1-2; tentative D call: TRBD1 (5 bases). Germline V gene sequence: CDR1 SGHAT, CDR2 FQDESV (reference sequence). The germline V and J ends were trimmed by 5 bases and 11 bases, with 15 bases remaining between them. The CDR3 totals 12 residues. Here the CDR3 reads CASSHADIAYTF. CDR3 in DNA: TGTGCCAGCAGCCACGCGGACATTGCGTACACCTTC.

The J gene is TRBJ1-1, the V gene TRBV20-1, with a possible D match to TRBD1 (5 bases). V lost 3 bases and J 7 bases, leaving 9 bases between the germline ends. The CDR3 runs 11 residues. From germline, CDR1 is DFQATT and CDR2 SNEGSKA (reference sequence). This chain's CDR3 is CSASRGDEAFF. CDR3 nucleotides: TGCAGTGCTAGTAGGGGTGATGAAGCTTTCTTT.

V usage is TRBV9 and J usage is TRBJ2-5; a weak D match, TRBD2 (6 bases). This CDR3 region has 16 residues. From germline, CDR1 is SGDLS and CDR2 YYNGEE. V dropped 1 base and J dropped 2 bases, with 15 bases sitting between them. CDR3: CASSVSRDSIQETQYF. DNA for the CDR3: TGTGCCAGCAGCGTAAGTCGGGACTCTATTCAAGAGACCCAGTACTTC. The whole variable domain, filled in from reference TRBV9 and TRBJ2-5, reads DSGVTQTPKHLITATGQRVTLRCSPRSGDLSVYWYQQSLDQGLQFLIQYYNGEERAKGNILERFSAQQFPDLHSELNLSSLELGDSALYFCASSVSRDSIQETQYFGPGTRLLVL.

This rearrangement joins TRBV19 to TRBJ1-2, with TRBD1 identical over 9 bases. CDR1 is LNHDA, CDR2 SQIVND, per germline (reference sequence). The CDR3 contains 14 residues. The trim removed 3 bases at V and 4 bases at J, leaving 3 bases unmatched. CDR3 in DNA: TGTGCCAGTAGTATTGCGGGACAGGGCTATGGCTACACCTTC. It specifies CASSIAGQGYGYTF.

The chain combines TRBV27 with TRBJ2-1; 8 nucleotides line up with TRBD1. CDR3 length: 16 amino acids. With V trimmed by 5 bases and J by 10 bases, 16 bases remained unmatched. Germline lookup yields CDR1 MNHEY and CDR2 SMNVEV (reference sequence). The CDR3 region is CASSRILGQGVEEQFF. CDR3 DNA sequence: TGTGCCAGCAGTAGGATCCTTGGACAGGGTGTCGAGGAGCAGTTCTTC.

This clone has a handful of counts. The genes are TRBV7-2 and TRBJ2-5, with TRBD2 matching over 9 bases. The CDR3 covers 15 residues. Germline V gives CDR1 SGHTA, CDR2 FQGNSA. The J segment lost 5 bases and the V segment lost 2 bases, leaving 6 bases of the junction unmatched. The CDR3 here is CASSLRLAGKETQYF. CDR3 bases: TGTGCCAGCAGCTTAAGGCTAGCGGGGAAGGAGACCCAGTACTTC.

The chain combines TRBV29-1 with TRBJ2-5; 7 nucleotides align to TRBD2. The germline gives CDR1 SQVTM, CDR2 ANQGSEA. Trimming removed 5 bases from V and 7 bases from J; junction bases left unmatched: 10. The CDR3 consists of 13 residues. The CDR3 region has the DNA TGCAGCGTTCTTGGACGGGAGCGGGGGACCCAGTACTTC. It encodes CSVLGRERGTQYF. The full variable domain, its missing parts supplied by reference TRBV29-1 and TRBJ2-5, is SAVISQKPSRDICQRGTSLTIQCQVDSQVTMMFWYRQQPGQSLTLIATANQGSEATYESGFVIDKFPISRPNLTFSTLTVSNMSPEDSSIYLCSVLGRERGTQYFGPGTRLLVL.

The CDR3 reads CASSPPTAYEQYF. The CDR3 coding sequence is TGTGCCAGCAGCCCACCGACAGCCTACGAGCAGTACTTC. The rearrangement joins TRBV7-6 to TRBJ2-7, with D possibly being TRBD1 (5 bases). V gave up 5 bases and J gave up 2 bases, with 10 bases separating them. The CDR3 totals 13 residues. Germline CDR1 and CDR2: SGHVS and FNYEAQ.

The rearrangement uses TRBV7-9 and TRBJ1-2; no reliable D call. CDR1 is SEHNR, CDR2 FQNEAQ, per germline (reference sequence). Trimming removed 2 bases at V and 6 bases at J, with 13 bases between. The CDR3 spans 14 residues. CDR3 nucleotides: TGTGCCAGCAGCTTAAATGCCGGGGATGATGGCTACACCTTC. Translation gives CASSLNAGDDGYTF.

This rearrangement joins TRBV6-5 to TRBJ1-1; D not resolved. There are 16 residues in the CDR3. Trimming removed 2 bases from V and 1 base from J, with 14 bases in between. CDR1 and CDR2 (germline): MNHEY, SVGAGI. Written as DNA, the CDR3 is TGTGCCAGCAGTTACCGGGAATCAGGTGAGAACACTGAAGCTTTCTTT. As protein: CASSYRESGENTEAFF.

The genes are TRBV29-1 and TRBJ1-2; D perhaps matches TRBD1 (6 bases). The germline V gene encodes CDR1 SQVTM and CDR2 ANQGSEA. Trimming shortened V by 8 bases and J by 1 base, and 14 bases separated the two germline ends. The CDR3 contains 13 residues. CDR3 DNA: TGCAGCCCTCCGACAGGACTTAACTATGGCTACACCTTC. Protein product: CSPPTGLNYGYTF.

This clone occurred once. V usage is TRBV5-8 and J usage is TRBJ1-3; a possible D gene is TRBD1 (6 bases). The CDR3 consists of 15 residues. Per germline, CDR1 SGHTS and CDR2 YDEGEE. With 1 base removed from V and 4 bases from J, the gap between germline ends came to 12 bases. CDR3: CASSLTGTKGNTIYF. The CDR3, as DNA: TGTGCCAGCAGCTTGACCGGGACAAAAGGAAACACCATATATTTT.

The chain carries TRBV30 and TRBJ2-3; tentatively, D is TRBD2 (5 bases). The CDR3 has 15 residues. Per germline, CDR1 GTSNPN and CDR2 SVGIG (reference sequence). V was cut by 4 bases and J by 6 bases, with 20 bases left in between. Here the CDR3 reads CAWTPTGSRGDTQYF. CDR3 bases: TGTGCCTGGACCCCTACTGGCTCCCGAGGGGATACGCAGTATTTT.

V is TRBV28 and J is TRBJ1-2; no clear D. This CDR3 is built from 12 residues. V was shortened by 5 bases and J by 0 bases, with 4 bases between the two germline ends. Germline V gene lookup returns CDR1 MDHEN and CDR2 SYDVKM. Here the CDR3 reads CASSQANYGYTF. CDR3 coding DNA: TGTGCCAGCAGTCAGGCTAACTATGGCTACACCTTC.

CDR3 protein: CASRREPPGELFF. The DNA of the CDR3 is TGTGCCAGCAGGCGGGAGCCTCCCGGGGAGCTGTTTTTT. V gene TRBV5-4 combines with J gene TRBJ2-2; 7 bases are shared with TRBD2. Germline CDR1 and CDR2: SGHNT and YYREEE (reference sequence). CDR3 length: 13 residues. The trim removed 5 bases at V and 6 bases at J, leaving 4 bases unmatched.

This clone has a single count. The V gene is TRBV5-4, the J gene TRBJ1-1; 10 bases match TRBD1. In germline, CDR1 is SGHNT, CDR2 YYREEE (reference sequence). After removal of 6 bases from V and 2 bases from J, the junction contained 10 bases not matched to a gene. This CDR3 has 16 amino acids. The CDR3 nucleotides are TGTGCCAGCACCCCCAGGACAGGGGGGGTTAACACTGAAGCTTTCTTT. Its translation: CASTPRTGGVNTEAFF.

V gene TRBV7-8 combines with J gene TRBJ2-7; weak D call: TRBD2 (5 bases). Per germline, CDR1 SGHVS and CDR2 FQNEAQ. V was clipped by 6 bases and J by 3 bases, with 12 bases between them. The CDR3 has 13 residues. The CDR3, as DNA: TGTGCCAGCAGTGTGACTGGGAGCTACGAGCAGTACTTC. It yields the protein CASSVTGSYEQYF. Full variable domain (missing parts from reference TRBV7-8 and TRBJ2-7): GAGVSQSPRYKVAKRGQDVALRCDPISGHVSLFWYQQALGQGPEFLTYFQNEAQLDKSGLPSDRFFAERPEGSVSTLKIQRTQQEDSAVYLCASSVTGSYEQYFGPGTRLTVT.

This chain uses TRBV6-6 with TRBJ1-1; possibly TRBD1 for D (5 bases). Between the trimmed V and J ends, which lost 8 bases and 1 base, there was a span of 14 bases. Germline values: CDR1 MNHNY, CDR2 SVGAGI (reference sequence). The CDR3 sequence is 14 residues long. In nucleotides, the CDR3 is TGTGCCAGCTGCCCAGGGTTTTCGAACACTGAAGCTTTCTTT. Amino acid sequence: CASCPGFSNTEAFF.

This sequence joins TRBV9 and TRBJ2-5, with 8 bases identical to TRBD1. Germline V gene data show CDR1 as SGDLS and CDR2 as YYNGEE. This CDR3 has 16 amino acids. V lost 4 bases to trimming and J lost 4 bases; unmatched junction nucleotides: 12. CDR3 amino acids: CASSTQGAQRGETQYF. The CDR3 region has the DNA TGTGCCAGCAGCACCCAGGGGGCGCAGAGAGGAGAGACCCAGTACTTC.

V gene TRBV7-2 combines with J gene TRBJ1-3; maybe TRBD1 (6 bases). Deletions cut 4 bases from V and 4 bases from J, with 8 bases between. Germline loops: CDR1 SGHTA, CDR2 FQGNSA. The CDR3 covers 13 residues. CDR3: CASSSGTGNTIYF. In DNA, the CDR3 is TGTGCCAGCAGCTCCGGGACAGGAAACACCATATATTTT. Combining the CDR3 with reference TRBV7-2 and TRBJ1-3 gives the whole variable domain GAGVSQSPSNKVTEKGKDVELRCDPISGHTALYWYRQSLGQGLEFLIYFQGNSAPDKSGLPSDRFSAERTGGSVSTLTIQRTQQEDSAVYLCASSSGTGNTIYFGEGSWLTVV.

This clone was seen a single time. The rearrangement uses TRBV4-3 and TRBJ2-1; possibly TRBD1 for D (6 bases). The CDR3 spans 14 residues. V lost 5 bases and J 8 bases, leaving 16 bases between the germline ends. Germline assignment: CDR1 LGHNA and CDR2 YSLEER. The CDR3 DNA sequence: TGCGCCAGCAGCACATACCAAGGGGGTGATGAGCAGTTCTTC. It yields the protein CASSTYQGGDEQFF.

This clone was found once. The chain recombines TRBV6-5 with TRBJ2-7, with D maybe TRBD2 (6 bases). The CDR3 runs to 15 residues. Germline V lookup: CDR1 MNHEY, CDR2 SVGAGI. Trimming took 5 bases from V and 2 from J, leaving 16 bases between them. The CDR3 loop is CASSPRDFPPYEQYF. CDR3 nucleotides: TGTGCCAGCAGTCCTCGGGACTTTCCGCCCTACGAGCAGTACTTC.

The chain joins TRBV6-5 to TRBJ1-6; the D gene is possibly TRBD1 (6 bases). CDR1 and CDR2 from the germline V gene are MNHEY and SVGAGI. The CDR3 is made up of 13 amino acids. Trimming took 3 bases from V and 9 from J, leaving 9 bases between them. CDR3 region: CASSYLQGSPLHF. DNA of the CDR3: TGTGCCAGCAGTTATCTACAGGGTTCACCCCTCCACTTT.

The rearrangement joins TRBV7-2 to TRBJ1-5, with a tentative D call TRBD1 (6 bases). The CDR3 loop spans 13 amino acids. Trimming stripped 5 bases from V and 3 bases from J, with 8 bases between. Germline V gene sequence: CDR1 SGHTA, CDR2 FQGNSA. The CDR3 nucleotides are TGTGCCAGCAGCCGGGACATCAATCAGCCCCAGCATTTT. It yields the protein CASSRDINQPQHF.